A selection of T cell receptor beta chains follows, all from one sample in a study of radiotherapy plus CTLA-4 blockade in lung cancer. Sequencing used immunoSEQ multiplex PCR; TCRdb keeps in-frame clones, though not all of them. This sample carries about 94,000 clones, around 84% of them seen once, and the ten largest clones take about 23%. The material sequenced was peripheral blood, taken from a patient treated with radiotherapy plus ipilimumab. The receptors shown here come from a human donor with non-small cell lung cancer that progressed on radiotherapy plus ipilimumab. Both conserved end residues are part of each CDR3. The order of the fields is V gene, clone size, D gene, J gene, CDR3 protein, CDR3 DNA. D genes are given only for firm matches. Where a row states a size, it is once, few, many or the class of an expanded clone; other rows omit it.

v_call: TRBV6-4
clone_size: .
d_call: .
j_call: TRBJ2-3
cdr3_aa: CASSEAHTDTQYF
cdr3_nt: TGTGCCAGCAGTGAAGCACACACGGATACGCAGTATTTT

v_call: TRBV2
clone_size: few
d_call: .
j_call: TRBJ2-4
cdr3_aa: CASASGDGGRAKNIQYF
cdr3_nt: TGTGCCAGCGCGTCAGGGGATGGCGGGAGAGCCAAAAACATTCAGTACTTC

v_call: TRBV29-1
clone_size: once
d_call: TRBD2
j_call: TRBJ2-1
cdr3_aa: CSAEGVGRAFNEQFF
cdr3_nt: TGCAGCGCCGAGGGTGTCGGGAGGGCCTTTAATGAGCAGTTCTTC

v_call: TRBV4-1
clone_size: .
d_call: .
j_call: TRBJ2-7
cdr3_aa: CASSQGLGANYEQYF
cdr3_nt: TGCGCCAGCAGCCAAGGACTAGGGGCTAACTACGAGCAGTACTTC

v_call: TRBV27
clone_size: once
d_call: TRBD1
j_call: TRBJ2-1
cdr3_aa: CASSYTGGYNEQFF
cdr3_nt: TGTGCCAGCAGTTATACAGGGGGCTACAATGAGCAGTTCTTC

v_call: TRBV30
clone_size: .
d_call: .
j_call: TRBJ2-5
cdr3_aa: CAWSLTRGGTQYF
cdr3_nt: TGTGCCTGGAGTTTAACTCGTGGCGGGACCCAGTACTTC

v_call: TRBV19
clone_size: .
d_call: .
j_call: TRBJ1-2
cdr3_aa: CASHSPRGVNYGYTF
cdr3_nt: TGTGCCAGCCATTCCCCCAGGGGAGTTAACTATGGCTACACCTTC

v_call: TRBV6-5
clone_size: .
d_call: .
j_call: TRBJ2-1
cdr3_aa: CASSYSNPGPYNEQFF
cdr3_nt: TGTGCCAGCAGTTACTCGAACCCGGGACCCTACAATGAGCAGTTCTTC

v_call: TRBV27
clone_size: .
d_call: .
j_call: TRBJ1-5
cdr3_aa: CASSFNNQPQHF
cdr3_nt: TGTGCCAGCAGTTTTAATAATCAGCCCCAGCATTTT

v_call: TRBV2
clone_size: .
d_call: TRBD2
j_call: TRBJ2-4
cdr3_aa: CASIGGRDKNIQYF
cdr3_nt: TGTGCCAGCATAGGCGGGAGAGACAAAAACATTCAGTACTTC

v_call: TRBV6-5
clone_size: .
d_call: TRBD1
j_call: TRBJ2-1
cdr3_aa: CATTKGQGLTEQFF
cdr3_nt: TGTGCCACCACAAAGGGACAGGGGTTAACTGAGCAGTTCTTC

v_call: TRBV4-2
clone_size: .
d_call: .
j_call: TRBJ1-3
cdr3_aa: CASSQDFAEGNTIYF
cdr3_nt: TGTGCCAGCAGCCAAGATTTCGCTGAGGGAAACACCATATATTTT

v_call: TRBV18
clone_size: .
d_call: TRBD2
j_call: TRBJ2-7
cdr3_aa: CASSPGTSQYF
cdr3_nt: TGTGCCAGCTCACCTGGGACTAGTCAGTACTTC

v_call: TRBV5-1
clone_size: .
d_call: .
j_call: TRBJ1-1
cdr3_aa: CASSLEGMGNTEAFF
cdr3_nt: TGCGCCAGCAGCTTGGAGGGGATGGGGAACACTGAAGCTTTCTTT

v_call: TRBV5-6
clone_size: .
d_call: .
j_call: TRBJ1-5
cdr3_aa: CASSSSKAYQPQHF
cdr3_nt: TGTGCCAGCAGCTCATCGAAGGCCTACCAGCCCCAGCATTTT

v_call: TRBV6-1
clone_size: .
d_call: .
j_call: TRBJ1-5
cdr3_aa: CASSEPLIHGLEGNQPQHF
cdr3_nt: TGTGCCAGCAGTGAACCCCTCATTCATGGCCTGGAGGGCAATCAGCCCCAGCATTTT

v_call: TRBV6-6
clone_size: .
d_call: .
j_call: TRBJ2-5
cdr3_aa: CAIQDYQETQYF
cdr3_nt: TGTGCCATCCAGGACTACCAAGAGACCCAGTACTTC

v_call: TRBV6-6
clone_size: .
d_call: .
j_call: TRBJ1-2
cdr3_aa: CASSPTGNYGYTF
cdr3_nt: TGTGCCAGCAGTCCGACAGGAAACTATGGCTACACCTTC

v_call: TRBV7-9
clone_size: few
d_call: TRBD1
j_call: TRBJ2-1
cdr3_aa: CASSPGGLGQEKFF
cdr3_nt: TGTGCCAGCAGCCCAGGTGGTCTGGGACAGGAGAAGTTCTTC

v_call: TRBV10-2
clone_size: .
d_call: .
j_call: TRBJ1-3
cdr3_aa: CASTPGGNTIYF
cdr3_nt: TGCGCCAGCACCCCCGGGGGAAACACCATATATTTT

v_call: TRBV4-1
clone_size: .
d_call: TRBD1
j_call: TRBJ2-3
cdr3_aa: CASSQQQGAGTDTQYF
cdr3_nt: TGCGCCAGCAGCCAGCAACAGGGGGCCGGCACAGATACGCAGTATTTT

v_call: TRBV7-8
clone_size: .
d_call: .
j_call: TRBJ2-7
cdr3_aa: CASRLQGPLSYEQYF
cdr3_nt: TGTGCCAGCAGGTTACAGGGACCACTCTCCTACGAGCAGTACTTC

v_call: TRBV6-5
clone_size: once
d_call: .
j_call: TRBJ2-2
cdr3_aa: CASSSALVFGELFF
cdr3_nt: TGTGCCAGCAGCTCCGCGCTAGTTTTCGGGGAGCTGTTTTTT

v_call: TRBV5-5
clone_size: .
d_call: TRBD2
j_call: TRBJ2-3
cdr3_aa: CASSFPPGLAGVDTQYF
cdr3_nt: TGTGCCAGCAGCTTCCCCCCGGGACTAGCGGGAGTGGATACGCAGTATTTT

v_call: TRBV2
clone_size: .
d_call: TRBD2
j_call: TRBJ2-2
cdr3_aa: CASRGTSGANTGELFF
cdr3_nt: TGTGCCAGCAGGGGGACTAGCGGGGCGAACACCGGGGAGCTGTTTTTT